This T cell receptor beta chain was captured by sequencing in a study of cytomegalovirus exposure and HLA in healthy donors. The PCR made use of 60 Vbeta and 13 Jbeta primers. The repertoire was sequenced with immunoSEQ multiplex PCR; TCRdb's copy has only in-frame clones and lacks some. The sample lists 150,000 or so clones, 80% seen once, with approximately 5.6% in the top ten. CDR3 length: 12 residues. V shed 11 bases and J 4 bases; nucleotides not matched to a gene: 8. CDR1 and CDR2 (germline): MNHNY, SVGAGI (reference sequence). This TCR was sampled from a woman between 35 and 50 years old in good health and CMV-seropositive. Sequencing used PBMCs. This rearrangement joins TRBV6-6 to TRBJ2-7, with 7 bases matching TRBD2. The DNA for the CDR3 is TGTGCCTCCCGGGACTACCGATACGAGCAGTACTTC. Translating it yields CASRDYRYEQYF.